This T cell receptor (beta chain) comes out of a study of T-cell memory formation after mild COVID-19. About the research overall: Most TCR clusters belonged to a single donor.

As to this clonotype: As yet, its antigen is unknown.

Points from the study as a whole: Shrinking CD4+ clones resided mostly in CM and EM, and CD8+ ones in EMRA. Contracting clones from day 15 to 85 showed balanced CD4/CD8; later expanders favored CD4+.

Employing constant-segment primers, 5'RACE generated TCR alpha and TCR beta cDNA libraries bearing sample barcodes and UMIs. TCRdb re-derived calls from the 5' RACE reads in MiXCR, one entry per CDR3 protein. Among about 400,000 distinct CDR3 sequences listed, 18% were seen once. The J segment lost 3 bases and the V segment lost 6 bases, leaving 14 bases of the junction unmatched. This CDR3 has 17 residues. CDR1 and CDR2 from the germline V gene are MGHRA and YSYEKL. The TCR comes from a man in his late teens or twenties who had mild COVID-19 (a few samples of this study predate the infection). Cell type and time point are not known. The chain combines TRBV4-1 with TRBJ2-7; 10 bases fit TRBD1. Sequencing was performed on PBMCs or a T cell subset sorted from them (not recorded which). For the CDR3, the DNA is TGCGCCAGCAGACACAGTCTTGGTCGGACAGGGGGCTACGAGCAGTACTTC. This sequence encodes CASRHSLGRTGGYEQYF.